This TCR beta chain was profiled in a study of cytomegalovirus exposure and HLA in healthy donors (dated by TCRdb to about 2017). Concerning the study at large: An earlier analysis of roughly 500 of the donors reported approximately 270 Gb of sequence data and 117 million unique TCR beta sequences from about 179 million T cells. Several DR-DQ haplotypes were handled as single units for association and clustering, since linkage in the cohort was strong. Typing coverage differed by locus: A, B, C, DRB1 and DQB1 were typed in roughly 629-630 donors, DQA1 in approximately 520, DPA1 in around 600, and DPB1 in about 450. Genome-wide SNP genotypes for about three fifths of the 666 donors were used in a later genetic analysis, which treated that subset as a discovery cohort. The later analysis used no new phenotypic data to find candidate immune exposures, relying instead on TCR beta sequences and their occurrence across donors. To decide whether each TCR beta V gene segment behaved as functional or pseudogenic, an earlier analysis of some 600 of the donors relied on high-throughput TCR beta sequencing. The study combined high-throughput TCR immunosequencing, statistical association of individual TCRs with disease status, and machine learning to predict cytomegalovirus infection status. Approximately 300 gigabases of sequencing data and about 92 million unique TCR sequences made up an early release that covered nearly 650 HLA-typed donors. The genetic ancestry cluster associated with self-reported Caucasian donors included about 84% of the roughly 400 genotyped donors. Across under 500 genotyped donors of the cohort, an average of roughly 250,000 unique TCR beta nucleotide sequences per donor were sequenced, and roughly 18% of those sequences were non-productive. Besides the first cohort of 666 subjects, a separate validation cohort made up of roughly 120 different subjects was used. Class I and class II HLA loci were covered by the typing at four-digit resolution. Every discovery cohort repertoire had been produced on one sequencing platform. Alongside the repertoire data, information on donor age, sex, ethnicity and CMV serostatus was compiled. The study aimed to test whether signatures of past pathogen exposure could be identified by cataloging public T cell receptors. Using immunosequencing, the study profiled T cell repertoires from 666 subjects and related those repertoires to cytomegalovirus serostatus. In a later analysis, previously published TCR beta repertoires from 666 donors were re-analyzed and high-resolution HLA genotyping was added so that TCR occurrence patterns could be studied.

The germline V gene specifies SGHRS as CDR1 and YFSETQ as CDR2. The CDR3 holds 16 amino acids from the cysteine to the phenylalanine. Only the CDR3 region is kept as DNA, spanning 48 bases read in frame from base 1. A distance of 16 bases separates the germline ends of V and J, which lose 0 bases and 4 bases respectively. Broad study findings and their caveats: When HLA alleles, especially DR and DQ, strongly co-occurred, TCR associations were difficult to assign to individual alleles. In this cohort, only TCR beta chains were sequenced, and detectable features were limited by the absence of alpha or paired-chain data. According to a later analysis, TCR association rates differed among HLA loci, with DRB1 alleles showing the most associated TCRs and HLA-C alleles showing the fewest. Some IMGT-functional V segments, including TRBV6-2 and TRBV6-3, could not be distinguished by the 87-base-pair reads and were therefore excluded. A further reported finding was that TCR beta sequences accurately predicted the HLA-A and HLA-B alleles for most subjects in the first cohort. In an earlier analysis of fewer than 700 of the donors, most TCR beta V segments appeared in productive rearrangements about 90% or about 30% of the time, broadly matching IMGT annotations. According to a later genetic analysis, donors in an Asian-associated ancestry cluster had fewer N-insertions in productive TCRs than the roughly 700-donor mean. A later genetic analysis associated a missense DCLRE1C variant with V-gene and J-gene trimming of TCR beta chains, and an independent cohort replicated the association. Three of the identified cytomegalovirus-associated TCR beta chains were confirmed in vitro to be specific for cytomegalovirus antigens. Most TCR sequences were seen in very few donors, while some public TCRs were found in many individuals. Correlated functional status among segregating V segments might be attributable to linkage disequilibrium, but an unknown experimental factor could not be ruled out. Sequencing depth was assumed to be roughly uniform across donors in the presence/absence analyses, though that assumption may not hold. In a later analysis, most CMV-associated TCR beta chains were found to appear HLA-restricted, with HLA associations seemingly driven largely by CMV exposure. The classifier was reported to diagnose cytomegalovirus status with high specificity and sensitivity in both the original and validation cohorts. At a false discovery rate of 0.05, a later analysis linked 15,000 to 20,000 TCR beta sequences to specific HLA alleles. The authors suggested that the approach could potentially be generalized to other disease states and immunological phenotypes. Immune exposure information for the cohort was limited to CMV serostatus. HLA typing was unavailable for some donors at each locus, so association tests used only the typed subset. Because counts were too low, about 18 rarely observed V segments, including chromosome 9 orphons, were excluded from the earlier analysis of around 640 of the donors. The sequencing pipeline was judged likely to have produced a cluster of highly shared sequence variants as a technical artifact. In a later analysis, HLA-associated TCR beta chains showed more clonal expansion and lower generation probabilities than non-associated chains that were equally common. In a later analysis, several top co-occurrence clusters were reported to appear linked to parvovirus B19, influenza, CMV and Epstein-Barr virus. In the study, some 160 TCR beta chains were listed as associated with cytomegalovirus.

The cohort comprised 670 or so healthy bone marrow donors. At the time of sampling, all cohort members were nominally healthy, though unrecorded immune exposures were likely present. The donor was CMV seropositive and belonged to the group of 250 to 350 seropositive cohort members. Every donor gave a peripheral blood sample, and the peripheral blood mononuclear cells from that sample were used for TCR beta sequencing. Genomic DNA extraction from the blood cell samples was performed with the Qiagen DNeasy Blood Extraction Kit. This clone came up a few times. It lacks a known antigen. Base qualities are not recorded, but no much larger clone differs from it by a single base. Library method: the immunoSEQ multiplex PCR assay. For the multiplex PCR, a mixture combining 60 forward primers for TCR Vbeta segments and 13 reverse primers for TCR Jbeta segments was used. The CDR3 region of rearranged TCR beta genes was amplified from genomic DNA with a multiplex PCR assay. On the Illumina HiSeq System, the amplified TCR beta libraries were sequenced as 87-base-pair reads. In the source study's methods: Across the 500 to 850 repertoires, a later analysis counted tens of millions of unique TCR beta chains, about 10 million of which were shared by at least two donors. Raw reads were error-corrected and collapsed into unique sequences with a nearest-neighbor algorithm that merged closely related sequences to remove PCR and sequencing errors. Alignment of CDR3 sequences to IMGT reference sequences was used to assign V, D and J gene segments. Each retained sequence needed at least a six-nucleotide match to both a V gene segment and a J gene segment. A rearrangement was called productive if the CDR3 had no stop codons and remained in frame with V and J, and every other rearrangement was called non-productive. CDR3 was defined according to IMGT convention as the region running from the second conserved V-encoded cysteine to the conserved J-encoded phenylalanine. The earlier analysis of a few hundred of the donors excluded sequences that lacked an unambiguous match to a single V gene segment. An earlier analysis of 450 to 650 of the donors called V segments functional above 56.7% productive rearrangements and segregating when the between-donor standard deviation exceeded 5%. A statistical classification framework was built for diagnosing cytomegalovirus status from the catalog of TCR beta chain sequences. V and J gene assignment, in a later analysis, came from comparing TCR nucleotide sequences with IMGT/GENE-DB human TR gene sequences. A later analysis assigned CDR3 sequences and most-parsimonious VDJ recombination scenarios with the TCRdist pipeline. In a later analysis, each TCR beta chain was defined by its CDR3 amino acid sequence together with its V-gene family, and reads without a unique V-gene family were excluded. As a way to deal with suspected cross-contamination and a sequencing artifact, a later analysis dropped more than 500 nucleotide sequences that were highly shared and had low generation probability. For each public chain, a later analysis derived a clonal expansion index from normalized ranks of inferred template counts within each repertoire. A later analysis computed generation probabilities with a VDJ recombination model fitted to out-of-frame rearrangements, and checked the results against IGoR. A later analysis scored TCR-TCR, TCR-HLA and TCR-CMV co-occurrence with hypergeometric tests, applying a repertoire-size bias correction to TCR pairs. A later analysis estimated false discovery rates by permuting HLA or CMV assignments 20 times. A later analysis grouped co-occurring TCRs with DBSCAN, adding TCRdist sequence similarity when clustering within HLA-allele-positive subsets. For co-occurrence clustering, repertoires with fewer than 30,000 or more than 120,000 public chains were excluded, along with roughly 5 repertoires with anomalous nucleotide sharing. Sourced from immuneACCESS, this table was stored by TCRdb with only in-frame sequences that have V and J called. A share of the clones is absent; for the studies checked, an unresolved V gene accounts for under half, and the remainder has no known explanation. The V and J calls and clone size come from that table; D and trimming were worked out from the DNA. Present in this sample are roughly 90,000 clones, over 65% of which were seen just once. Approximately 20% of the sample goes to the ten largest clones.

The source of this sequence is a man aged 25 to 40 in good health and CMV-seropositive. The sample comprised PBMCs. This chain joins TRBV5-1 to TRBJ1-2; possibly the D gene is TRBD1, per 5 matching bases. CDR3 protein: CASSLAGSQGIYGYTF. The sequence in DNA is TGCGCCAGCAGCTTGGCCGGTAGTCAGGGAATCTATGGCTACACCTTC.